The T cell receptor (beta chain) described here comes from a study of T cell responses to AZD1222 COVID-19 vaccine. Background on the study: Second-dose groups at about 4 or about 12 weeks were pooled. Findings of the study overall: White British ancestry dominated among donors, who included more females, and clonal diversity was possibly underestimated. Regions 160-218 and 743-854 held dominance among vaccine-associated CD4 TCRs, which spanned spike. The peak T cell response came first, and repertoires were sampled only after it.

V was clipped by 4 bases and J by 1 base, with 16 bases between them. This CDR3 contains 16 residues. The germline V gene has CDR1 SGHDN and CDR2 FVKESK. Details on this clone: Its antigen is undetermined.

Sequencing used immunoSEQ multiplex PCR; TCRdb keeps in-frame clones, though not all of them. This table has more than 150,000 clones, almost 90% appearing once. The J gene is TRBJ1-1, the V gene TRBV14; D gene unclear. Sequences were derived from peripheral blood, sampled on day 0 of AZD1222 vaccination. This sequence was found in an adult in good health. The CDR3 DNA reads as TGTGCCAGCAGCCCCCCAGGCGGATGGACGAACACTGAAGCTTTCTTT. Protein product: CASSPPGGWTNTEAFF.